The source of this T cell receptor (beta chain) is a study of tumor-infiltrating lymphocytes in primary liver carcinoma. This clonotype was seen a few times. With a constant-region primer, TCR beta cDNA was made from approximately 520 ng of total RNA. Three-round nested multiplex PCR performed with slightly modified ARM-PCR produced the TCR beta libraries. The first two PCR rounds, approximately 10 cycles each, used TRBV1-TRBV30 forward primers and a C-beta reverse primer. TCRdb re-called the multiplex PCR reads through MiXCR, storing one row per CDR3 protein. This table has 100,000 to 120,000 distinct CDR3 sequences, about four fifths appearing once. Investigators took RNA and DNA out together from roughly 21-30 mg of unsorted bulk tissue. V lost 5 bases to trimming and J lost 7 bases, with 9 bases between them. There are 13 residues in the CDR3. Germline V gene lookup returns CDR1 LNHDA and CDR2 SQIVND (reference sequence).

The sequenced material came from liver tumor tissue from sampling region 3. Documented subset: tumor region T3, left-lateral pole. The chain combines TRBV19 with TRBJ1-6; no definite D call. This sequence was found in a middle-aged man with primary liver carcinoma and hepatitis B virus infection. The CDR3 region has the DNA TGTGCCAGTAGTCCCGGGCCAAATTCACCCCTCCACTTT. Protein product: CASSPGPNSPLHF.